These T cell receptor beta chains were read from a single sample in a study of cytomegalovirus exposure and HLA in healthy donors. Assay: immunoSEQ multiplex PCR; the TCRdb copy retains only in-frame clones and omits some. This table has under 250,000 clones, around 81% appearing once. The specimen was PBMCs. The receptors originated from a man younger than 45 in good health and CMV-seronegative. Each CDR3 is given with its conserved first and last residue.

CDR3	V	J
CASRPWQGTYEQYF	TRBV6-5	TRBJ2-7
CSVEDPGQGGYTF	TRBV29-1	TRBJ1-2
CASSFGGAGNQPQHF	TRBV28	TRBJ1-5
CASSLRAGEQFF	TRBV4-1	TRBJ2-1
CASSLSLRWSNEQFF	TRBV7-9	TRBJ2-1
CASSLGHANTGELFF	TRBV5-4	TRBJ2-2
CASSLRTTGGWANVLTF	TRBV5-5	TRBJ2-6
CASRDRGSTEAFF	TRBV6-5	TRBJ1-1
CASSLSGTGTYEQYF	TRBV7-9	TRBJ2-7
CASSLLPTGTGGNKETQYF	TRBV28	TRBJ2-5
CAWSLGQAFSGNTIYF	TRBV30	TRBJ1-3
CASSEYESYTF	TRBV2	TRBJ1-2
CASSGPAGQNTGELFF	TRBV28	TRBJ2-2
CASSLAGGTEAFF	TRBV11-3	TRBJ1-1
CARVGDTSLSYEQYF	TRBV6-4	TRBJ2-7